This TCR beta chain derives from a study of blood T cell repertoires in COVID-19. Study context: Specimens from acute and convalescent COVID-19 originated in the United States, Italy and Spain. Sample material is recorded as cDNA or gDNA derived from T cells, B-cell-depleted T cells, or PBMCs.

In the authors' methods: Amplifying reference gene primers gave estimates of nucleated cell counts. The assay was immunoSEQ multiplex PCR, and TCRdb's table has in-frame clones only and misses some. The V and J calls and clone size are taken from that table; D and trimming were inferred from the DNA. The table records 50,000 to 85,000 clones, about 82% of them present only once. CDR1 and CDR2 (germline): LGHNA, YSLEER. The V end was cut by 1 base, the J end by 2 bases, with 6 bases between. The CDR3 runs to 13 residues. The sequence derives from a human donor in a cohort sampled during active COVID-19. Sequenced: peripheral blood. The rearrangement joins TRBV4-3 to TRBJ2-7, with unresolved D. The CDR3 here is CASSQVVAYEQYF. The CDR3 nucleotides are TGCGCCAGCAGCCAAGTTGTAGCCTACGAGCAGTACTTC.